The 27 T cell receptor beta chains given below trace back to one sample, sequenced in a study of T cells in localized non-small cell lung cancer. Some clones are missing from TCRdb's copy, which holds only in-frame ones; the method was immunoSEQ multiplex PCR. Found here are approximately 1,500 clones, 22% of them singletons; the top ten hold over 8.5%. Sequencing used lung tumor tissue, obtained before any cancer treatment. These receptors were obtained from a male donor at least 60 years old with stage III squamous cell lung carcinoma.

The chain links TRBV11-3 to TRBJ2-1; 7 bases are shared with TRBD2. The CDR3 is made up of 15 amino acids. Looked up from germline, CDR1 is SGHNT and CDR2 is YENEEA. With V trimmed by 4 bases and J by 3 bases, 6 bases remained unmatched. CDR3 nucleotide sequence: TGTGCCAGCAGCTCTCAGCTAGCGGACTACAATGAGCAGTTCTTC. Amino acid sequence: CASSSQLADYNEQFF. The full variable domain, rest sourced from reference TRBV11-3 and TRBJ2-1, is EAGVVQSPRYKIIEKKQPVAFWCNPISGHNTLYWYLQNLGQGPELLIRYENEEAVDDSQLPKDRFSAERLKGVDSTLKIQPAELGDSAVYLCASSSQLADYNEQFFGPGTRLTVL.

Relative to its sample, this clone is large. Written as DNA, the CDR3 is TGTGCCAGCAGCTCAAATTCGGGACACTTATACGAGCAGTACTTC. This encodes CASSSNSGHLYEQYF. The genes are TRBV11-3 and TRBJ2-7, with D maybe TRBD1 (6 bases). The germline V and J ends were trimmed by 4 bases and 4 bases, with 17 bases remaining between them. Per germline, CDR1 SGHNT and CDR2 YENEEA. This CDR3 comprises 15 residues.

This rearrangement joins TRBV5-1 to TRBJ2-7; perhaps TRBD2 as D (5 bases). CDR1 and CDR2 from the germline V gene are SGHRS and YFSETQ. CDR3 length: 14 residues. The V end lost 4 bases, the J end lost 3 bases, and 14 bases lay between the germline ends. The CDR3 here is CASSPENGVYEQYF. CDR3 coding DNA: TGCGCCAGCAGCCCAGAGAACGGGGTCTACGAGCAGTACTTC.

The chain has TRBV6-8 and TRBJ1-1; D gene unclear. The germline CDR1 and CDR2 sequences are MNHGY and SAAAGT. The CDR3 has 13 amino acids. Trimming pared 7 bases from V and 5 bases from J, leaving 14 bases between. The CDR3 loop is CASNPFRGTEAFF. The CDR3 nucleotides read TGTGCCAGCAATCCCTTCCGGGGAACTGAAGCTTTCTTT.

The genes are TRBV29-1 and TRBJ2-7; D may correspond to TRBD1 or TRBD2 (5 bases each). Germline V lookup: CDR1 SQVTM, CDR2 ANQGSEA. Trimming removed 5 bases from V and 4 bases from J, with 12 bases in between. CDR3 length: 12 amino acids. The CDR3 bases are TGCAGCGTTTGTTATGGGGGATACGAGCAGTACTTC. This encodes CSVCYGGYEQYF.

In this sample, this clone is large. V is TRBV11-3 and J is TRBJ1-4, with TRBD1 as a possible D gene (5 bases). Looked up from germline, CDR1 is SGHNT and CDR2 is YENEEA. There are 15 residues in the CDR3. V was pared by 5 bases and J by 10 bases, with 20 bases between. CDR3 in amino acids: CASSTPLGQGGKLFF. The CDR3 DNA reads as TGTGCCAGCAGCACCCCTCTCGGGCAGGGCGGAAAACTGTTTTTT.

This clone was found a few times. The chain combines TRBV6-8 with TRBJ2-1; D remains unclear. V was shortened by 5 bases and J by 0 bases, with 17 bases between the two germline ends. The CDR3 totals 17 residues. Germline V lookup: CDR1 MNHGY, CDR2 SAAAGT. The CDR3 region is CASSRLSSLHSYNEQFF. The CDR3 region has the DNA TGTGCCAGCAGTCGTTTGAGTTCGCTCCACTCCTACAATGAGCAGTTCTTC.

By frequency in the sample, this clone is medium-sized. This CDR3 reads CASSQGGAAYEQYF. The CDR3 DNA reads TGTGCCAGCAGCCAAGGGGGGGCGGCCTACGAGCAGTACTTC. The chain joins TRBV11-3 to TRBJ2-7; a weak D match, TRBD2 (7 bases). V lost 5 bases, J lost 2 bases, and 13 bases lay in between. Germline V gene lookup returns CDR1 SGHNT and CDR2 YENEEA. The CDR3 consists of 14 residues.

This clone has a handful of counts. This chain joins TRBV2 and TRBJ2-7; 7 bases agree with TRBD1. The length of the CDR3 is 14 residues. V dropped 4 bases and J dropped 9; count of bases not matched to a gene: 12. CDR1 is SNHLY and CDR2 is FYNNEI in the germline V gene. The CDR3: CASSGQGLSLRQYF. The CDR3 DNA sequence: TGTGCCAGCAGTGGACAGGGTTTGAGTTTGCGGCAGTACTTC.

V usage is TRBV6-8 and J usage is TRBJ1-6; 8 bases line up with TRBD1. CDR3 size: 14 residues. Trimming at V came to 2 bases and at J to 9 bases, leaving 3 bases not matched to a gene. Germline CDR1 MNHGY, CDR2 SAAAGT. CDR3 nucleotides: TGTGCCAGCAGTTACCCCAGGGGGCGTTCACCCCTCCACTTT. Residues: CASSYPRGRSPLHF.

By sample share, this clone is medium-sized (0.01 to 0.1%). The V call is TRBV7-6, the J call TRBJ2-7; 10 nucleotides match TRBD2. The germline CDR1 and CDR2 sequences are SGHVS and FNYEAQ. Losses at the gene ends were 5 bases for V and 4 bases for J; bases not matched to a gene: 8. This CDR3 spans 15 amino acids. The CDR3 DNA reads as TGTGCCAGCAGCCCTCAACCTAGCGGGAGTTACGAGCAGTACTTC. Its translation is CASSPQPSGSYEQYF.

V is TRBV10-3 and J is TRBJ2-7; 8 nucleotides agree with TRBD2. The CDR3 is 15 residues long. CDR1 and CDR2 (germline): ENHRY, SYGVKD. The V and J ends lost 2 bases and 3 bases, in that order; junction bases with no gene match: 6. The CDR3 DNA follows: TGTGCCATCAGTGAGAAAGCGGGAGCCGACTACGAGCAGTACTTC. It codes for CAISEKAGADYEQYF.

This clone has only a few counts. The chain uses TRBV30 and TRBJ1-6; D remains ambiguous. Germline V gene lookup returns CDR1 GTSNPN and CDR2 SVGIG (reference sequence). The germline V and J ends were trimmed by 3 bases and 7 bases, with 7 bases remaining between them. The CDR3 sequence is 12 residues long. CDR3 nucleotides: TGTGCCTGGAGGGCCCCGAATTCACCCCTCCACTTT. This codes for CAWRAPNSPLHF.

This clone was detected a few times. In DNA form, the CDR3 reads TGTGCCAGCTCACCTGGGATTTCCCCTGAGCAGTTCTTC. The encoded protein is CASSPGISPEQFF. The J gene is TRBJ2-1, the V gene TRBV18; the D is unclear. In germline, CDR1 is KGHSH, CDR2 LQKENI. Trimming removed 3 bases from V and 9 bases from J, with 12 bases in between. This CDR3 comprises 13 residues.

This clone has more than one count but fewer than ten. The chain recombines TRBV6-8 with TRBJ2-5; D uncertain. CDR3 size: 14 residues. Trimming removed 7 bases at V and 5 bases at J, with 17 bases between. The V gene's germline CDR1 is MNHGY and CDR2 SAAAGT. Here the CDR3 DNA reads TGTGCCAGCACCAGAGACGGACCTAGGGAGACCCAGTACTTC. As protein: CASTRDGPRETQYF.

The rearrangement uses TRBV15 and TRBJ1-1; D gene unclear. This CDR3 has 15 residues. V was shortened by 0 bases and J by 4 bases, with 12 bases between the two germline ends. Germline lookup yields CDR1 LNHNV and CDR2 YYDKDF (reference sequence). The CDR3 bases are TGTGCCACCAGCAGAGACTACGCCGGGTCCACTGAAGCTTTCTTT. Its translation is CATSRDYAGSTEAFF. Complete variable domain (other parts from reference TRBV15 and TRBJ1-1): DAMVIQNPRYQVTQFGKPVTLSCSQTLNHNVMYWYQQKSSQAPKLLFHYYDKDFNNEADTPDNFQSRRPNTSFCFLDIRSPGLGDTAMYLCATSRDYAGSTEAFFGQGTRLTVV.

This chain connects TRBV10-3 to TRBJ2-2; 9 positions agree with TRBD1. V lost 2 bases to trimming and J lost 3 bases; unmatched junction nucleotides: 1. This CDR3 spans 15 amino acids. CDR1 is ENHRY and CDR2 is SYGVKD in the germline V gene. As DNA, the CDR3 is TGTGCCATCAGTGAGGGGGACAGGGACACCGGGGAGCTGTTTTTT. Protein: CAISEGDRDTGELFF.

The CDR3 sequence is CAWSVGVGEQYF. The CDR3 bases are TGTGCCTGGAGTGTAGGGGTAGGCGAGCAGTACTTC. The chain combines TRBV30 with TRBJ2-7; D perhaps matches TRBD1 (5 bases). Germline values: CDR1 GTSNPN, CDR2 SVGIG (reference sequence). CDR3 length equals 12 residues. The V end lost 0 bases, the J end lost 6 bases, and 9 bases lay between the germline ends.

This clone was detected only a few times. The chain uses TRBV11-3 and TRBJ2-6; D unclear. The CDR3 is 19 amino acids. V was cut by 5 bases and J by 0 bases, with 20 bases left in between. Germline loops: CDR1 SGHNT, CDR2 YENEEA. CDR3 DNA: TGTGCCAGCAGCCCACGGATAAACGGACGGTTCTCTGGGGCCAACGTCCTGACTTTC. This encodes CASSPRINGRFSGANVLTF.

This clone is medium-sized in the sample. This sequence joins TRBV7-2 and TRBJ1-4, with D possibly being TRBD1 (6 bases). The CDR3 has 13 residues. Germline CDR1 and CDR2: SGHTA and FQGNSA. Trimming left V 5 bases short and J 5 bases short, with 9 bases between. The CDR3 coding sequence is TGTGCCAGCAGCCAGGGGCGGAATGAAAAACTGTTTTTT. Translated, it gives CASSQGRNEKLFF.

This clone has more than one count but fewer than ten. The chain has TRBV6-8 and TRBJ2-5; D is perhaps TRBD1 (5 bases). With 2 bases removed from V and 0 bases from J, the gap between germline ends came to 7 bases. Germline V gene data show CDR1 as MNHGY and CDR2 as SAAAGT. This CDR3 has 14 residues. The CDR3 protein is CASSYGANQETQYF. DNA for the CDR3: TGTGCCAGCAGTTACGGGGCTAACCAAGAGACCCAGTACTTC.

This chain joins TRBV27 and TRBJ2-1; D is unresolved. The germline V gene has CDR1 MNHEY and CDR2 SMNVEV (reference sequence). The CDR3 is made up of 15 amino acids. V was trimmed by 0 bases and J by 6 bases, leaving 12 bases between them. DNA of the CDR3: TGTGCCAGCAGTTTATCTCCTAGTATGGGCAATGAGCAGTTCTTC. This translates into CASSLSPSMGNEQFF.

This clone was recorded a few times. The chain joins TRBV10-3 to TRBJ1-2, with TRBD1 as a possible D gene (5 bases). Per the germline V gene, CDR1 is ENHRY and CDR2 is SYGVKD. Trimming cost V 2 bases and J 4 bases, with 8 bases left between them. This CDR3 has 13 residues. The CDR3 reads CAISEGTFYGYTF. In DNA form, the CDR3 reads TGTGCCATCAGTGAGGGGACCTTCTATGGCTACACCTTC.

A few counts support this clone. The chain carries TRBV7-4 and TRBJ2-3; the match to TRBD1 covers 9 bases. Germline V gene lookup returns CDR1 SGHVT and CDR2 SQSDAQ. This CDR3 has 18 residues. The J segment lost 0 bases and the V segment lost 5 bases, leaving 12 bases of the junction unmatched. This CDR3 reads CASSGGDGTGTSTDTQYF. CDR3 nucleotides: TGTGCCAGCAGCGGCGGGGACGGGACAGGGACTAGCACAGATACGCAGTATTTT.

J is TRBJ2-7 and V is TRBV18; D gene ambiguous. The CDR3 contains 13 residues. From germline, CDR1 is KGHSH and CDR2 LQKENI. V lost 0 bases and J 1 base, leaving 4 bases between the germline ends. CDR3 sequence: CASSPPISYEQYF. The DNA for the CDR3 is TGTGCCAGCTCACCACCGATTTCCTACGAGCAGTACTTC. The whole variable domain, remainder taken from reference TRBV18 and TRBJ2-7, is NAGVMQNPRHLVRRRGQEARLRCSPMKGHSHVYWYRQLPEEGLKFMVYLQKENIIDESGMPKERFSAEFPKEGPSILRIQQVVRGDSAAYFCASSPPISYEQYFGPGTRLTVT.

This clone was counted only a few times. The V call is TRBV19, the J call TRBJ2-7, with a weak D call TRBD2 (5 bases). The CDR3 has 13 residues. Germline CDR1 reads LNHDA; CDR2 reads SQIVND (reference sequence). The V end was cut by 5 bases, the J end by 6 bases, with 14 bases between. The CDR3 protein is CASSLVRTGEQYF. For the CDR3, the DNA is TGTGCCAGTAGTCTGGTCCGGACTGGCGAGCAGTACTTC.

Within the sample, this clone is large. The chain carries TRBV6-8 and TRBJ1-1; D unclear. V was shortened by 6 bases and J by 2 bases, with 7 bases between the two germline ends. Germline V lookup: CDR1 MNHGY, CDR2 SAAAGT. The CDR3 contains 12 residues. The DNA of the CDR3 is TGTGCCAGCAGACAACTTAACACTGAAGCTTTCTTT. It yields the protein CASRQLNTEAFF.